The 27 T cell receptor beta chains below all came from one sample that was sequenced in a study of post-analysis software for immune sequencing data. Study results and caveats: In patients, TRBV5-6, TRBV5-1 and TRBV20-1 belonged to five or six TRBV segments found more frequently than in controls.

What these receptors recognize is not known. The library was made from cDNA and included unique molecular identifiers. From the PCR reads, TCRdb called clonotypes with MiXCR, one entry per CDR3 protein. Of a few hundred thousand distinct CDR3 sequences listed, roughly a third are singletons. Sequencing was done on a sample of blood. These TCRs come from a girl aged 5 to 17 with multiple sclerosis.

The CDR3 loop is CASSYSGDLTNTEAFF. In nucleotides, the CDR3 is TGTGCCAGCAGTTACTCGGGGGATTTAACGAACACTGAAGCTTTCTTT. V and J are TRBV6-5 and TRBJ1-1; D is possibly TRBD1 (5 bases). The CDR3 covers 16 residues. Germline V CDR1 and CDR2: MNHEY, SVGAGI. V lost 0 bases and J lost 1, with 12 bases in between.

This clonotype appeared many times. The rearrangement joins TRBV11-3 to TRBJ2-1; 11 bases line up with TRBD1. Trimming took 5 bases from V and 5 from J; bases not matched to a gene: 5. The CDR3 runs 15 residues. Germline CDR1 reads SGHNT; CDR2 reads YENEEA. CDR3 region: CASSLGTGGDNEQFF. Written as DNA, the CDR3 is TGTGCCAGCAGCCTCGGGACAGGGGGGGACAATGAGCAGTTCTTC. Variable domain in full (rest from reference TRBV11-3 and TRBJ2-1): EAGVVQSPRYKIIEKKQPVAFWCNPISGHNTLYWYLQNLGQGPELLIRYENEEAVDDSQLPKDRFSAERLKGVDSTLKIQPAELGDSAVYLCASSLGTGGDNEQFFGPGTRLTVL.

V usage is TRBV7-2 and J usage is TRBJ2-1; D assignment may be TRBD1 or TRBD2 (6 bases each). V lost 5 bases and J lost 6, with 20 bases in between. CDR3 length: 16 residues. Germline CDR1 reads SGHTA; CDR2 reads FQGNSA. CDR3 loop: CASSPRVTEGVNEQFF. CDR3 nucleotides: TGTGCCAGCAGCCCAAGGGTAACGGAGGGGGTCAATGAGCAGTTCTTC.

This clonotype was detected ten times or more. The chain is built from TRBV12-3 or TRBV12-4 and TRBJ1-6; maybe TRBD1 (5 bases). The CDR3 has 14 residues. Trimming cost V 4 bases and J 7 bases, with 11 bases left between them. This CDR3 is CASSSGTTNSPLHF. CDR3 in DNA: TGTGCCAGCAGTTCCGGGACTACCAATTCACCCCTCCACTTT.

The V gene is TRBV5-1, the J gene TRBJ2-3; 10 bases are shared with TRBD2. The V segment lost 0 bases and the J segment 5 bases; nucleotides outside the gene matches: 6. CDR1 and CDR2 (germline): SGHRS, YFSETQ. The CDR3 runs 16 residues. In nucleotides, the CDR3 is TGCGCCAGCAGCTTGGGGACTAGCGGAGGGGGAGATACGCAGTATTTT. Translated, it gives CASSLGTSGGGDTQYF.

The chain recombines TRBV29-1 with TRBJ2-7; the match to TRBD2 covers 8 bases. Matching the DNA end better, TRBJ2-5 makes the J call doubtful. The CDR3 has 15 residues. Germline lookup yields CDR1 SQVTM and CDR2 ANQGSEA. DNA for the CDR3: TGCAGCGTTGGGGCTAGAGCCGGCGGGGGGGAGACCCAGTACTTC. Residues: CSVGARAGGGETQYF.

This clonotype was recorded once. A much larger clone differs by one base, so this may be a read error. The chain is built from TRBV4-1 and TRBJ1-5; tentative D call: TRBD1 (6 bases). The CDR3 is 14 amino acids. Germline CDR1 and CDR2: MGHRA and YSYEKL. V lost 2 bases to trimming and J lost 9 bases, with 14 bases between them. In nucleotides, the CDR3 is TGCGCCAGCAGCCAAAGCGACTGGGGGCGGCCCCAGCATTTT. Translating it yields CASSQSDWGRPQHF.

This clonotype has a handful of counts. One base away lies a much larger clone, so this may be a sequencing read error. This rearrangement joins TRBV7-8 to TRBJ2-1; 7 bases line up with TRBD2. CDR3 size: 14 residues. The V gene's germline CDR1 is SGHVS and CDR2 FQNEAQ. CDR3 sequence: CASWSGAPYNGQFF. The CDR3 nucleotides are TGTGCCAGCTGGAGCGGGGCTCCTTACAATGGGCAGTTCTTC.

This chain joins TRBV12-3 or TRBV12-4 and TRBJ1-2, with D uncertain. V lost 6 bases and J lost 5, with 13 bases in between. The CDR3 totals 13 residues. The CDR3 nucleotides read TGTGCCAGCAGCCGTACGGAGGATTATGGCTACACCTTC. It translates to CASSRTEDYGYTF.

The chain is built from TRBV10-3 and TRBJ2-1, with 7 bases lining up with TRBD1. This CDR3 has 13 residues. J was trimmed by 9 bases and V by 2 bases; bases with no gene match: 4. Germline V gene lookup returns CDR1 ENHRY and CDR2 SYGVKD. The CDR3 sequence: CAISEVGGGEQFF. In DNA form, the CDR3 reads TGTGCCATCAGTGAGGTAGGGGGCGGTGAGCAGTTCTTC.

This clonotype was seen repeatedly, ten times or more. The chain combines TRBV4-2 with TRBJ1-5, with a possible D match to TRBD1 (5 bases). Germline V gives CDR1 LGHNA, CDR2 YNFKEQ. The V end lost 1 base, the J end lost 6 bases, and 13 bases lay between the germline ends. The CDR3 runs 15 residues. The CDR3 here is CASSQGDEVSQPQHF. The DNA of the CDR3 is TGTGCCAGCAGCCAAGGGGACGAAGTGAGTCAGCCCCAGCATTTT.

This clonotype was detected ten times or more. The chain is built from TRBV6-1 and TRBJ1-5; D possibly corresponds to TRBD1 (5 bases). Germline V gene sequence: CDR1 MNHNS, CDR2 SASEGT. This CDR3 is 13 amino acids long. Trimming removed 4 bases at V and 2 bases at J, with 6 bases between. This chain's CDR3 is CASSGGGNQPQHF. CDR3 DNA sequence: TGTGCCAGCAGTGGAGGGGGCAATCAGCCCCAGCATTTT.

In its sample, this clonotype was seen many times. The chain links TRBV29-1 to TRBJ2-5; no reliable D call. Germline values: CDR1 SQVTM, CDR2 ANQGSEA. V lost 0 bases to trimming and J lost 1 base, with 12 bases between them. This CDR3 comprises 15 residues. The CDR3 region is CSVEDLNRPQETQYF. CDR3 nucleotide sequence: TGCAGCGTTGAAGATCTAAACAGACCCCAAGAGACCCAGTACTTC.

This chain connects TRBV5-1 to TRBJ1-5; D ambiguous. The CDR3 contains 14 residues. Germline CDR1 reads SGHRS; CDR2 reads YFSETQ. The V end lost 0 bases, the J end lost 5 bases, and 9 bases lay between the germline ends. Written as DNA, the CDR3 is TGCGCCAGCAGCTTGGAGGGCGCATATCAGCCCCAGCATTTT. Its protein product is CASSLEGAYQPQHF.

This clonotype was counted a few times. The chain is built from TRBV11-2 and TRBJ2-2; D is uncertain. V lost 5 bases and J lost 6, with 16 bases in between. This CDR3 region has 15 residues. Germline V CDR1 and CDR2: SGHAT, FQNNGV. CDR3 protein: CASSPPLGYPGELFF. As DNA, the CDR3 is TGTGCCAGCAGCCCACCCCTAGGTTATCCCGGGGAGCTGTTTTTT.

This clonotype is termed medium-sized. V and J are TRBV15 and TRBJ2-1; 7 bases match TRBD2. The germline V gene has CDR1 LNHNV and CDR2 YYDKDF (reference sequence). J was trimmed by 7 bases and V by 5 bases; bases with no gene match: 11. The CDR3 sequence is 15 residues long. CDR3 loop: CATSPGRGVTNEQFF. CDR3 nucleotide sequence: TGTGCCACCAGCCCCGGACGGGGGGTGACTAATGAGCAGTTCTTC.

This clonotype came up once. This chain connects TRBV12-3 or TRBV12-4 to TRBJ2-3, with TRBD2 as a possible D gene (6 bases). V gave up 3 bases and J gave up 15 bases, with 25 bases separating them. The CDR3 covers 15 residues. For the CDR3, the DNA is TGTGCCAGCAGTTTGCTGCTGGGAGGCACAGATGTGGAATATTTT. This codes for CASSLLLGGTDVEYF.

Details on this clonotype: A junction boundary mismatches the germline segment, possibly from a read error. The chain employs TRBV24-1 and TRBJ1-5, with 8 bases lining up with TRBD1. This CDR3 contains 16 residues. From germline, CDR1 is KGHDR and CDR2 SFDVKD. Here the CDR3 reads CVTSDLQGADYQPQHF. In DNA form, the CDR3 reads TGTGTCACCAGTGATTTGCAGGGGGCGGACTATCAGCCCCAGCATTTT.

This clonotype appeared many times. The rearrangement links TRBV9 to TRBJ2-6; D might be TRBD1 (5 bases). The CDR3 consists of 16 residues. Per the germline V gene, CDR1 is SGDLS and CDR2 is YYNGEE. V was cut by 0 bases and J by 0 bases, with 7 bases left in between. The CDR3 region has the DNA TGTGCCAGCAGCGTAGCCAGGGCCTCTGGGGCCAACGTCCTGACTTTC. Translating it yields CASSVARASGANVLTF.

Many counts were recorded for this clonotype. V is TRBV3-1 and J is TRBJ2-3; 7 bases align to TRBD2. V dropped 0 bases and J dropped 6; count of bases not matched to a gene: 6. Germline V CDR1 and CDR2: LGHDT, YNNKEL (reference sequence). CDR3 length: 15 residues. CDR3 in DNA: TGTGCCAGCAGCCAAGAAGCGGGAAGGGCGGATACGCAGTATTTT. It encodes CASSQEAGRADTQYF.

This clonotype was picked up many times. The genes are TRBV4-1 and TRBJ1-1; D may be TRBD1 (6 bases). From germline, CDR1 is MGHRA and CDR2 YSYEKL. This CDR3 region has 18 residues. The V end was cut by 6 bases, the J end by 1 base, with 24 bases between. CDR3 loop: CASSGSPNPRGSNTEAFF. CDR3 bases: TGCGCCAGCAGTGGGAGTCCTAACCCTAGGGGGTCGAACACTGAAGCTTTCTTT.

This clonotype was observed a handful of times. The V gene is TRBV5-1, the J gene TRBJ2-1; D possibly corresponds to TRBD2 (6 bases). Germline V gives CDR1 SGHRS, CDR2 YFSETQ. This CDR3 comprises 16 residues. The V gene lost 4 bases and the J gene lost 6 bases, with 20 bases spanning the gap. The CDR3 protein is CASSPGLDIFGNEQFF. DNA for the CDR3: TGCGCCAGCAGCCCGGGACTTGACATATTCGGCAATGAGCAGTTCTTC.

The gene calls are TRBV7-2 and TRBJ1-5; no firm D call. The CDR3 covers 12 residues. The germline V gene encodes CDR1 SGHTA and CDR2 FQGNSA. V lost 2 bases and J 6 bases, leaving 5 bases between the germline ends. CDR3 loop: CASSLSVQPQHF. The CDR3 DNA sequence: TGTGCCAGCAGCTTATCTGTTCAGCCCCAGCATTTT. The complete variable domain, with remaining parts taken from reference TRBV7-2 and TRBJ1-5, reads GAGVSQSPSNKVTEKGKDVELRCDPISGHTALYWYRQSLGQGLEFLIYFQGNSAPDKSGLPSDRFSAERTGGSVSTLTIQRTQQEDSAVYLCASSLSVQPQHFGDGTRLSIL.

This clonotype was seen many times. This chain links TRBV12-3 or TRBV12-4 with TRBJ2-1, with 8 bases identical to TRBD2. The CDR3 sequence is 15 residues long. V trimming: 5 bases; J trimming: 1 base; junction bases outside the gene matches: 4. CDR3 DNA: TGTGCCAGCAGTCTTACTAGCGGTTCCTACAATGAGCAGTTCTTC. Protein: CASSLTSGSYNEQFF.

This chain connects TRBV5-1 to TRBJ2-7; 7 nucleotides match TRBD2. CDR1 SGHRS and CDR2 YFSETQ come from the germline V gene. This CDR3 comprises 12 residues. V shed 4 bases, J shed 10 bases, and the junction held 8 bases outside the gene matches. The CDR3 region has the DNA TGCGCCAGCAGCGGCGGGGGAGAGGCCCAGTACTTC. Amino acid sequence: CASSGGGEAQYF.

V usage is TRBV6-5 and J usage is TRBJ2-1; no clear D. CDR1 and CDR2 (germline): MNHEY, SVGAGI. The V gene lost 2 bases and the J gene lost 10 bases, with 6 bases spanning the gap. The CDR3 totals 11 residues. This CDR3 reads CASSYGTEQFF. The DNA of the CDR3 is TGTGCCAGCAGTTACGGCACAGAGCAGTTCTTC.

The genes are TRBV24-1 and TRBJ2-5; perhaps TRBD2 as D (6 bases). With 5 bases removed from V and 9 bases from J, the gap between germline ends came to 15 bases. CDR3 length equals 13 residues. Germline values: CDR1 KGHDR, CDR2 SFDVKD. The CDR3 spells CATSAEGWEAQYF. The CDR3 bases are TGTGCCACCAGTGCCGAGGGTTGGGAGGCCCAGTACTTC.